Each of the 17 T cell receptor beta chains below was sequenced from the same sample in a study of blood T cell repertoires in COVID-19. Some clones are missing from TCRdb's copy, which holds only in-frame ones; the method was immunoSEQ multiplex PCR. The table records 180,000 or so clones, about 90% of them present only once. The sample taken for sequencing was peripheral blood. Receptors were obtained from a man aged 40-49 years with active or convalescent COVID-19.

This clone occurred once. V and J are TRBV5-1 and TRBJ1-3; no reliable D call. V was trimmed by 4 bases and J by 0 bases, leaving 11 bases between them. Germline values: CDR1 SGHRS, CDR2 YFSETQ. This CDR3 has 15 amino acids. CDR3 loop: CASSAGINSGNTIYF. The DNA for the CDR3 is TGCGCCAGCAGCGCGGGTATTAACTCTGGAAACACCATATATTTT.

This sequence joins TRBV7-2 and TRBJ1-3; the match to TRBD1 covers 7 bases. J lost 0 bases, V lost 5 bases, and 4 bases had no gene match. Germline CDR1 and CDR2: SGHTA and FQGNSA. The CDR3 totals 15 residues. CDR3 coding DNA: TGTGCCAGCAGCGCCCGGACAGGCTCTGGAAACACCATATATTTT. It translates to CASSARTGSGNTIYF.

The V call is TRBV6-5, the J call TRBJ2-6, with D possibly TRBD1 on 5 matching bases. The germline V and J ends were trimmed by 5 bases and 11 bases, with 13 bases remaining between them. Per the germline V gene, CDR1 is MNHEY and CDR2 is SVGAGI. CDR3 length: 13 amino acids. The CDR3 protein is CASSPQGRYVLTF. CDR3 coding DNA: TGTGCCAGCAGTCCCCAGGGCCGGTACGTCCTGACTTTC.

The V call is TRBV27, the J call TRBJ1-4; 8 bases fit TRBD1. Germline V gene data show CDR1 as MNHEY and CDR2 as SMNVEV (reference sequence). This CDR3 has 14 amino acids. Trimming at V came to 5 bases and at J to 11 bases, leaving 10 bases not matched to a gene. CDR3 protein: CASSPDRGAVKLFF. Written as DNA, the CDR3 is TGTGCCAGCAGTCCTGACAGGGGTGCTGTTAAACTGTTTTTT.

The chain links TRBV5-1 to TRBJ1-2; 9 nucleotides agree with TRBD1. The trim removed 4 bases at V and 1 base at J, leaving 5 bases unmatched. This CDR3 has 15 residues. In germline, CDR1 is SGHRS, CDR2 YFSETQ. In nucleotides, the CDR3 is TGCGCCAGCAGCAACCGGGACAGGGATAACTATGGCTACACCTTC. Its protein is CASSNRDRDNYGYTF. The full variable domain, with the rest looked up from reference TRBV5-1 and TRBJ1-2, is KAGVTQTPRYLIKTRGQQVTLSCSPISGHRSVSWYQQTPGQGLQFLFEYFSETQRNKGNFPGRFSGRQFSNSRSEMNVSTLELGDSALYLCASSNRDRDNYGYTFGSGTRLTVV.

J is TRBJ1-5 and V is TRBV4-1; tentatively, D is TRBD1 (6 bases). The V gene's germline CDR1 is MGHRA and CDR2 YSYEKL. CDR3 length: 16 amino acids. The V gene lost 2 bases and the J gene lost 1 base, with 12 bases spanning the gap. CDR3 in amino acids: CASSQRGQGSNQPQHF. In DNA, the CDR3 is TGCGCCAGCAGCCAACGGGGTCAGGGGAGCAATCAGCCCCAGCATTTT.

The genes are TRBV5-1 and TRBJ1-1, with 7 bases identical to TRBD1. CDR3 length equals 14 residues. V lost 3 bases to trimming and J lost 5 bases; unmatched junction nucleotides: 7. CDR1 SGHRS and CDR2 YFSETQ come from the germline V gene. The CDR3, as DNA: TGCGCCAGCAGCTGGGGGGACAGACCGACTGAAGCTTTCTTT. It yields the protein CASSWGDRPTEAFF.

The V call is TRBV5-1, the J call TRBJ2-5; 9 bases are a match to TRBD1. Germline-derived CDR1 and CDR2 are SGHRS and YFSETQ. Trimming at V came to 4 bases and at J to 5 bases, leaving 12 bases not matched to a gene. This CDR3 is 16 amino acids long. The CDR3 loop is CASSPGDRASGETQYF. The CDR3 DNA follows: TGCGCCAGCAGCCCTGGGGACAGGGCTAGTGGGGAGACCCAGTACTTC. Based on the CDR3 plus reference TRBV5-1 and TRBJ2-5, the full variable domain is KAGVTQTPRYLIKTRGQQVTLSCSPISGHRSVSWYQQTPGQGLQFLFEYFSETQRNKGNFPGRFSGRQFSNSRSEMNVSTLELGDSALYLCASSPGDRASGETQYFGPGTRLLVL.

The chain employs TRBV19 and TRBJ1-5; D perhaps matches TRBD1 (6 bases). V dropped 5 bases and J dropped 5 bases, with 22 bases sitting between them. This CDR3 has 17 amino acids. In germline, CDR1 is LNHDA, CDR2 SQIVND (reference sequence). The CDR3 here is CASSSPPGTTKHQPQHF. Written as DNA, the CDR3 is TGTGCCAGTAGTTCCCCCCCCGGGACAACTAAACATCAGCCCCAGCATTTT.

In DNA form, the CDR3 reads TGTGCCAGCTCACCCTTACCGGGACAGCCTGATGAAAAACTGTTTTTT. Translated: CASSPLPGQPDEKLFF. The chain uses TRBV18 and TRBJ1-4; 7 bases line up with TRBD1. CDR1 and CDR2 from the germline V gene are KGHSH and LQKENI. The CDR3 totals 16 residues. After removal of 3 bases from V and 6 bases from J, the junction contained 10 bases not matched to a gene.

The rearrangement joins TRBV9 to TRBJ2-5; 14 nucleotides match TRBD2. Trimming at V came to 0 bases and at J to 3 bases, leaving 1 base not matched to a gene. The CDR3 runs to 16 residues. CDR1 is SGDLS and CDR2 is YYNGEE in the germline V gene. The DNA of the CDR3 is TGTGCCAGCAGCGTAGGGACTAGCGGGGGGAAAGAGACCCAGTACTTC. This encodes CASSVGTSGGKETQYF.

This chain links TRBV28 with TRBJ1-5; a possible D gene is TRBD1 (5 bases). This CDR3 is built from 16 residues. V was clipped by 2 bases and J by 1 base, with 12 bases between them. Germline V CDR1 and CDR2: MDHEN, SYDVKM. CDR3 sequence: CASSLRIRVSNQPQHF. CDR3 sequence (DNA): TGTGCCAGCAGTTTAAGGATCAGGGTCAGCAATCAGCCCCAGCATTTT.

This clone has just one count. The V gene is TRBV5-1, the J gene TRBJ1-1, with TRBD1 matching over 8 bases. V shed 7 bases and J 6 bases; nucleotides not matched to a gene: 11. Germline V gives CDR1 SGHRS, CDR2 YFSETQ. The CDR3 covers 14 residues. The CDR3 loop reads CASGRLQGVPEAFF. CDR3 sequence (DNA): TGCGCCAGCGGAAGACTACAGGGGGTGCCTGAAGCTTTCTTT.

CDR3 amino acids: CASSYSANEQFF. The CDR3 DNA sequence: TGTGCCAGCAGTTACTCAGCCAATGAGCAGTTCTTC. The gene calls are TRBV6-6 and TRBJ2-1, with D hard to call. Trimming removed 0 bases at V and 6 bases at J, with 3 bases between. Germline-derived CDR1 and CDR2 are MNHNY and SVGAGI (reference sequence). The CDR3 contains 12 residues.

The rearrangement links TRBV28 to TRBJ2-7; tentative D call: TRBD1 (8 bases). Looked up from germline, CDR1 is MDHEN and CDR2 is SYDVKM. CDR3 length: 14 residues. V dropped 6 bases and J dropped 4 bases, with 16 bases sitting between them. CDR3 amino acids: CASSLQGGLYEQYF. The CDR3 nucleotides are TGTGCCAGCAGCCTACAGGGGGGGTTATACGAGCAGTACTTC.

V and J are TRBV5-1 and TRBJ2-1, with 8 nucleotides matching TRBD2. The CDR3 extends over 17 amino acids. Germline CDR1 is SGHRS and CDR2 is YFSETQ. Trimming at V came to 0 bases and at J to 9 bases, leaving 14 bases not matched to a gene. Here the CDR3 DNA reads TGCGCCAGCAGCTTGGTCCCCAGCGGGGGCCCAGGCACTGAGCAGTTCTTC. The encoded protein is CASSLVPSGGPGTEQFF.

V usage is TRBV12-3 or TRBV12-4 and J usage is TRBJ2-7, with TRBD1 as a possible D gene (5 bases). The CDR3 spans 13 residues. Trimming removed 6 bases from V and 4 bases from J, with 13 bases in between. The CDR3, as DNA: TGTGCCAGCAGACGTAGCAGGGAATACGAGCAGTACTTC. It encodes CASRRSREYEQYF.